This T cell receptor (beta chain) was captured by sequencing in a study of T cell changes during pregnancy in multiple sclerosis. The germline gives CDR1 SEHNR, CDR2 FQNEAQ (reference sequence). There are 14 residues in the CDR3. Trimming took off 4 bases at V and 6 bases at J, with 12 bases between the two ends. Repertoires were generated with immunoSEQ multiplex PCR, while TCRdb's copy carries only in-frame clones and drops some. This table has approximately 70,000 clones, about 90% appearing once. This sequence was found in a female donor with multiple sclerosis, enrolled in a pregnancy study. This chain uses TRBV7-9 with TRBJ2-2; tentatively, D is TRBD1 (5 bases). The sequencing used CD4+ T cells from peripheral blood mononuclear cells, collected before pregnancy. The CDR3 nucleotides are TGTGCCAGCAGCTCCAGGGTCGGAGCCGGGGAGCTGTTTTTT. It is translated as CASSSRVGAGELFF. The full variable domain, in which reference TRBV7-9 and TRBJ2-2 provide the parts outside the CDR3, is DTGVSQNPRHKITKRGQNVTFRCDPISEHNRLYWYRQTLGQGPEFLTYFQNEAQLEKSRLLSDRFSAERPKGSFSTLEIQRTEQGDSAMYLCASSSRVGAGELFFGEGSRLTVL.